This is a list of T cell receptor beta chains from one sample in a study of blood T cell repertoires in COVID-19. Assay used: immunoSEQ multiplex PCR; TCRdb lists only in-frame clones, some missing. The repertoire holds 110,000 to 150,000 clones, more than 80% seen once, with approximately 11% in the top ten. Sequences were obtained from peripheral blood. The origin of the receptors is a woman over 75 with acute or convalescent COVID-19. Each CDR3 is given without its conserved first and last residue. The order of the fields is CDR3 length, V gene, J gene, CDR3 protein.

CDR3 length: 12; V gene: TRBV19; J gene: TRBJ2-5; CDR3 protein: ASSWDRGAETQY
CDR3 length: 14; V gene: TRBV24-1; J gene: TRBJ2-2; CDR3 protein: ATSNSGYGNTGELF
CDR3 length: 14; V gene: TRBV3-1/TRBV3-2; J gene: TRBJ2-2; CDR3 protein: ASSPEGGAYTGELF
CDR3 length: 13; V gene: TRBV18; J gene: TRBJ2-7; CDR3 protein: ASSPLRAAPYEQY
CDR3 length: 13; V gene: TRBV30; J gene: TRBJ1-2; CDR3 protein: AWSVLSTGASGYT
CDR3 length: 12; V gene: TRBV10-3; J gene: TRBJ2-7; CDR3 protein: AIRAGTGIYEQY
CDR3 length: 11; V gene: TRBV20-1; J gene: TRBJ1-6; CDR3 protein: SASPFMGAPLH
CDR3 length: 10; V gene: TRBV6-5; J gene: TRBJ1-1; CDR3 protein: ASSRGGTEAF
CDR3 length: 11; V gene: TRBV5-1; J gene: TRBJ1-1; CDR3 protein: ASAHTGNTEAF
CDR3 length: 15; V gene: TRBV5-1; J gene: TRBJ2-5; CDR3 protein: ASSRGLSGGHQETQY
CDR3 length: 11; V gene: TRBV19; J gene: TRBJ1-3; CDR3 protein: ASIALWGNTIY
CDR3 length: 15; V gene: TRBV19; J gene: TRBJ2-2; CDR3 protein: ASSSPPGTGVIGELF
CDR3 length: 14; V gene: TRBV2; J gene: TRBJ1-3; CDR3 protein: ASSSRTGSSGNTIY
CDR3 length: 13; V gene: TRBV20-1; J gene: TRBJ2-1; CDR3 protein: SASKGPNSYNEQF
CDR3 length: 12; V gene: TRBV3-1/TRBV3-2; J gene: TRBJ1-1; CDR3 protein: ASSQIPSYTEAF
CDR3 length: 14; V gene: TRBV5-1; J gene: TRBJ2-7; CDR3 protein: ASSFSEGTSNYEQY
CDR3 length: 12; V gene: TRBV27; J gene: TRBJ2-7; CDR3 protein: ASSFRGRVNEQY
CDR3 length: 17; V gene: TRBV6-1; J gene: TRBJ2-7; CDR3 protein: ASSEGGTGFYGNRYEQY
CDR3 length: 13; V gene: TRBV5-1; J gene: TRBJ1-6; CDR3 protein: ASSTLTGADSPLH
CDR3 length: 13; V gene: TRBV27; J gene: TRBJ2-1; CDR3 protein: ASRIQGQIQHEQF
CDR3 length: 14; V gene: TRBV5-1; J gene: TRBJ1-4; CDR3 protein: ASSFGQGLTNEKLF
CDR3 length: 15; V gene: TRBV18; J gene: TRBJ1-6; CDR3 protein: ASSPPDRANYNSPLH
CDR3 length: 10; V gene: TRBV19; J gene: TRBJ2-4; CDR3 protein: ASSVGTDIQY
CDR3 length: 12; V gene: TRBV7-9; J gene: TRBJ1-1; CDR3 protein: ASSRGTVSTEAF
CDR3 length: 12; V gene: TRBV20-1; J gene: TRBJ1-2; CDR3 protein: SASAGGTSRGYT
CDR3 length: 13; V gene: TRBV7-9; J gene: TRBJ2-3; CDR3 protein: ASSLVLGRVDTQY
CDR3 length: 11; V gene: TRBV5-4; J gene: TRBJ2-1; CDR3 protein: ASSLVGYNEQF
CDR3 length: 10; V gene: TRBV9; J gene: TRBJ2-2; CDR3 protein: ASSVAAGELF